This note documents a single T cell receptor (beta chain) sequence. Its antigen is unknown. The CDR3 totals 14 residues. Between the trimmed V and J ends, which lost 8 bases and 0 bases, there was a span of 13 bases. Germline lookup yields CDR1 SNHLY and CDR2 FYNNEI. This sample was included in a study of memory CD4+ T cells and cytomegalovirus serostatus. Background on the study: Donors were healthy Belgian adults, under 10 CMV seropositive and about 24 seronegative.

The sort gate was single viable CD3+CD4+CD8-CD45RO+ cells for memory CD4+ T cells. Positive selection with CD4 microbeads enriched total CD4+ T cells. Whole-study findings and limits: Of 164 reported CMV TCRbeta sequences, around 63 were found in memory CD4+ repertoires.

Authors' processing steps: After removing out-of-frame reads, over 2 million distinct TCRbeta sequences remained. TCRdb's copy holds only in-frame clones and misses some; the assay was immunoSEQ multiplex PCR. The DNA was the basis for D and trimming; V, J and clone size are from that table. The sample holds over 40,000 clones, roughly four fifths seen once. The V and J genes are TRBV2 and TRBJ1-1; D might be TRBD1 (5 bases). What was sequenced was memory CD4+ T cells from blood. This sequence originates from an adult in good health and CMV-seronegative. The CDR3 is CASWTITLNTEAFF. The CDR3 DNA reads TGTGCCAGCTGGACAATTACCCTGAACACTGAAGCTTTCTTT.